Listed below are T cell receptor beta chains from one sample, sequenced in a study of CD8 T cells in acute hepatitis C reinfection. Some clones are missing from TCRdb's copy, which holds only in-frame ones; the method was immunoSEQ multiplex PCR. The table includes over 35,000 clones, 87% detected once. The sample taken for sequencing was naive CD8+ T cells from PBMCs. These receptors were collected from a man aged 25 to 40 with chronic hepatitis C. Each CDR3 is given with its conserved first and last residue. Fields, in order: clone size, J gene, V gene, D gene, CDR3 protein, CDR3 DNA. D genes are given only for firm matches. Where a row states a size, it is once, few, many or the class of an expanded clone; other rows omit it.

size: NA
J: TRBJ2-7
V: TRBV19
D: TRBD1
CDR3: CASSIGAGGEQYF
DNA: TGTGCCAGTAGTATAGGAGCAGGGGGCGAGCAGTACTTC

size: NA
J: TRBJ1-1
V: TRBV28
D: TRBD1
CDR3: CASSLVMGQGIGKTEAFF
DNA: TGTGCCAGCAGTTTAGTGATGGGACAGGGGATCGGGAAGACTGAAGCTTTCTTT

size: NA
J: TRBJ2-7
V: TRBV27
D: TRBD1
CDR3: CASSVQGYEQYF
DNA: TGTGCCAGCAGTGTACAGGGGTACGAGCAGTACTTC

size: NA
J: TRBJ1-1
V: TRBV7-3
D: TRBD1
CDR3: CASSPTGMNTEAFF
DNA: TGTGCCAGCAGCCCGACAGGGATGAACACTGAAGCTTTCTTT

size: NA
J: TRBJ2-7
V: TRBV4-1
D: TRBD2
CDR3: CASSQGLGLAGLYEQYF
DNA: TGCGCCAGCAGCCAAGGATTGGGACTAGCGGGCCTCTACGAGCAGTACTTC

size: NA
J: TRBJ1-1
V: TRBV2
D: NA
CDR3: CASRDLRQAFF
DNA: TGTGCCAGCCGGGATCTTCGCCAAGCTTTCTTT

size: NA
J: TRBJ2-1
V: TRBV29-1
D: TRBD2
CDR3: CSVGTSAGQFF
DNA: TGCAGCGTGGGGACTAGTGCGGGGCAGTTCTTC

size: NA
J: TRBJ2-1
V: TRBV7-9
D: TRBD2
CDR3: CASRQTSGGSYNEQFF
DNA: TGTGCCAGCAGACAAACTAGCGGGGGTTCCTACAATGAGCAGTTCTTC

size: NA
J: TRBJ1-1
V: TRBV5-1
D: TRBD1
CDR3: CASSFQGVNTEAFF
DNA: TGCGCCAGCAGCTTCCAGGGGGTTAACACTGAAGCTTTCTTT

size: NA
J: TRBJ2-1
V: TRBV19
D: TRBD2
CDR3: CASSISAGGSYNEQFF
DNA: TGTGCCAGTAGTATCTCAGCGGGAGGCTCCTACAATGAGCAGTTCTTC

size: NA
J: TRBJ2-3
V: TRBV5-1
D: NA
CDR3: CASSLGGSTDTQYF
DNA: TGCGCCAGCAGCTTGGGGGGGAGCACAGATACGCAGTATTTT

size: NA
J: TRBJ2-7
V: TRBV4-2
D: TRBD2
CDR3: CASSPYSGTYEQYF
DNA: TGTGCCAGCAGCCCCTATAGCGGGACCTACGAGCAGTACTTC

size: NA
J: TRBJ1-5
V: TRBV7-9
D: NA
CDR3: CASSLGRGPQHF
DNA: TGTGCCAGCAGCTTAGGTCGAGGGCCCCAGCATTTT

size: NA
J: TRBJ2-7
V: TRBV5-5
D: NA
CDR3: CASSLVGRLLDEQYF
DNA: TGTGCCAGCAGCTTGGTAGGGCGACTTTTGGACGAGCAGTACTTC

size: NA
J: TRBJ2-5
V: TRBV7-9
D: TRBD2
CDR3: CASSPTSGGEETQYF
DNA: TGTGCCAGCAGCCCTACTAGCGGGGGGGAAGAGACCCAGTACTTC

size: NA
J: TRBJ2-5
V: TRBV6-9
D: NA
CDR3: CASVEDLREQETQYF
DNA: TGTGCCAGCGTCGAGGACCTCCGGGAACAAGAGACCCAGTACTTC

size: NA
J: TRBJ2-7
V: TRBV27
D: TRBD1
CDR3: CASSGRDSHEQYF
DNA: TGTGCCAGCAGCGGTAGGGACAGCCACGAGCAGTACTTC

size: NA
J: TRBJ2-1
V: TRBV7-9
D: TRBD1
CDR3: CASSGTGGYNEQFF
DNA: TGTGCCAGCAGCGGGACAGGGGGATACAATGAGCAGTTCTTC

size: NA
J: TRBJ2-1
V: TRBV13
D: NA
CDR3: CASRGSYNEQFF
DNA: TGTGCCAGCAGGGGGAGCTACAATGAGCAGTTCTTC

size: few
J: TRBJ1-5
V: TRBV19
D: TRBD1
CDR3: CASAGTGYSYQPQHF
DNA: TGTGCCAGTGCCGGGACAGGGTATTCCTATCAGCCCCAGCATTTT

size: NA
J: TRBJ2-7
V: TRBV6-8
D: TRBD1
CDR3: CASNPGQRSYEQYF
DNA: TGTGCCAGCAACCCGGGACAGCGCTCCTACGAGCAGTACTTC

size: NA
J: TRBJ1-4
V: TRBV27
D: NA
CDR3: CASTDSLEEKLFF
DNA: TGTGCCAGCACCGATTCTCTAGAAGAAAAACTGTTTTTT

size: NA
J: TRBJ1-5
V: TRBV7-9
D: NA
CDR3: CASSSSGSDNQPQHF
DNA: TGTGCCAGCAGCTCGTCAGGGTCAGACAATCAGCCCCAGCATTTT

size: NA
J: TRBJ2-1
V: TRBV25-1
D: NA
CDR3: CASSEYKDDEQFF
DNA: TGTGCCAGCAGTGAATACAAGGACGATGAGCAGTTCTTC

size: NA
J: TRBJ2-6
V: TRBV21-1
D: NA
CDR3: CASSSSPGDPSGANVLTF
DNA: TGTGCCAGCAGCTCTTCCCCCGGGGACCCGTCTGGGGCCAACGTCCTGACTTTC

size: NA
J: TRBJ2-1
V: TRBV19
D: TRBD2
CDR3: CASSLAGSSYNEQFF
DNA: TGTGCCAGTAGTTTAGCGGGGAGCTCCTACAATGAGCAGTTCTTC

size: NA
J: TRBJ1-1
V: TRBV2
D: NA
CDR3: CASSDSSASYTEAFF
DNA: TGTGCCAGCAGTGACAGCTCAGCTTCCTACACTGAAGCTTTCTTT

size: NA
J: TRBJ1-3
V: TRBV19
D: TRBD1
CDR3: CASHLQGRGNTIYF
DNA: TGTGCCAGCCACCTCCAGGGCAGGGGGAACACCATATATTTT

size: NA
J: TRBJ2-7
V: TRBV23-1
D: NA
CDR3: CASSLFAQAAREQYF
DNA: TGCGCCAGCAGTCTTTTCGCCCAGGCGGCACGCGAGCAGTACTTC

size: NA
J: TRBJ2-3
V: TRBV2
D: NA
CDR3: CASTHPTITDTQYF
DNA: TGTGCCAGCACACATCCTACCATCACAGATACGCAGTATTTT

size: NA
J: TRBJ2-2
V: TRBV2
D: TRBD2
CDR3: CASSEAEWTSGSRRIDTGELFF
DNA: TGTGCCAGCAGTGAAGCGGAGTGGACTAGCGGGAGTAGAAGGATTGACACCGGGGAGCTGTTTTTT

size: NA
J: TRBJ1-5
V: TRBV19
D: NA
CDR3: CASSPMSSGNQPQHF
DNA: TGTGCCAGTAGTCCGATGTCGTCGGGCAATCAGCCCCAGCATTTT

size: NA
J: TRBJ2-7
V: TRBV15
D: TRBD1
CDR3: CATSRTGAVGEQYF
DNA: TGTGCCACCAGCCGGACAGGGGCGGTGGGAGAGCAGTACTTC

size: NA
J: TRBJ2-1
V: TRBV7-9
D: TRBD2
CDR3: CASSLVPGGPSYNEQFF
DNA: TGTGCCAGCAGCTTAGTGCCGGGAGGGCCATCCTACAATGAGCAGTTCTTC

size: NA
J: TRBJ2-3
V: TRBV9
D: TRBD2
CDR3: CASSDGLAGDLADTQYF
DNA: TGTGCCAGCAGCGATGGACTAGCGGGGGATCTGGCAGATACGCAGTATTTT

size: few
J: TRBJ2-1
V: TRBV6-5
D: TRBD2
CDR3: CASRISGDEQFF
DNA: TGTGCCAGCCGAATCAGCGGGGATGAGCAGTTCTTC

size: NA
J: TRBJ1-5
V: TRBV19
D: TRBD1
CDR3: CASSIVPGTDKNQPQHF
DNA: TGTGCCAGTAGTATAGTCCCTGGGACAGACAAAAATCAGCCCCAGCATTTT

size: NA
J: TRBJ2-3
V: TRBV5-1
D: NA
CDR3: CASSLASRELDTQYF
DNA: TGCGCCAGCAGCTTGGCCTCGAGAGAGCTAGATACGCAGTATTTT

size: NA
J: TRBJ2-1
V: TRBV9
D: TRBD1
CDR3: CASSGLTGANEQFF
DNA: TGTGCCAGCAGCGGTTTGACAGGGGCCAATGAGCAGTTCTTC

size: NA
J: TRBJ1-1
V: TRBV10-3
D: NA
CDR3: CAIGGSGVNTEAFF
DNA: TGTGCCATCGGGGGCTCAGGAGTGAACACTGAAGCTTTCTTT

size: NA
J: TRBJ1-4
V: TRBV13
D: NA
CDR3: CASSSRTASEKLFF
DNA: TGTGCCAGCAGCTCCCGGACGGCTAGCGAAAAACTGTTTTTT

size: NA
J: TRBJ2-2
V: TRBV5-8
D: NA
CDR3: CASSLGLIGELFF
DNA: TGTGCCAGCAGCTTGGGACTAATCGGGGAGCTGTTTTTT

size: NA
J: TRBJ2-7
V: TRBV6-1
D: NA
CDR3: CASTPPGNYEQYF
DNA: TGTGCCAGCACCCCCCCGGGAAACTACGAGCAGTACTTC

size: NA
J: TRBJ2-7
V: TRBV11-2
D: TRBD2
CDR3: CASSEASGGQYEQYF
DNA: TGTGCCAGCAGCGAGGCTAGCGGGGGCCAGTACGAGCAGTACTTC

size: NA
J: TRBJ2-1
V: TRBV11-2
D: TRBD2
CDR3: CASSLPGYLADNNNEQFF
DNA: TGTGCCAGCAGCTTACCAGGCTACCTAGCGGACAATAACAATGAGCAGTTCTTC

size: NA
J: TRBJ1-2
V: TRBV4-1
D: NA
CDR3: CASSQVWGHGNYGYTF
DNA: TGCGCCAGCAGCCAGGTGTGGGGGCACGGTAACTATGGCTACACCTTC

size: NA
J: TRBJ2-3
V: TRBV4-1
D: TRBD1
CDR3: CASSQGLGTADTQYF
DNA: TGCGCCAGCAGCCAAGGGCTGGGGACAGCAGATACGCAGTATTTT

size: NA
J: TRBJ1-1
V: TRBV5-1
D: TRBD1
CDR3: CASSLGQGEMNTEAFF
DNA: TGCGCCAGCAGCTTGGGACAGGGGGAAATGAACACTGAAGCTTTCTTT

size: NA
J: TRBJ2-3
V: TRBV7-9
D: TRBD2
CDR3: CASPGAGALYTQYF
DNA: TGTGCCAGCCCCGGCGCGGGAGCTTTGTATACGCAGTATTTT

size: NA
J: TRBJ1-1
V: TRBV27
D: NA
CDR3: CASSLGGPNTEAFF
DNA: TGTGCCAGCAGTTTAGGGGGACCGAACACTGAAGCTTTCTTT

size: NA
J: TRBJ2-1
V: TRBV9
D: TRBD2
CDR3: CASSVAGGNEQFF
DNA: TGTGCCAGCAGCGTAGCGGGGGGCAATGAGCAGTTCTTC

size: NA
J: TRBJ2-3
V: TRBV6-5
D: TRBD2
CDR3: CASSFSGGGDTQYF
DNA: TGTGCCAGCAGTTTCAGCGGGGGGGGAGATACGCAGTATTTT

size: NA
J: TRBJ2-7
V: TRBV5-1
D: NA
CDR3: CASSWTGTYEQYF
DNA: TGCGCCAGCAGCTGGACTGGCACCTACGAGCAGTACTTC

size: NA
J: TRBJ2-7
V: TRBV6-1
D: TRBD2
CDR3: CASSLAGASYEQYF
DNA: TGTGCCAGCAGTCTAGCGGGGGCGAGCTACGAGCAGTACTTC